This TCR beta chain was documented in a study of blood T cell repertoires in COVID-19. Study context: The analysed material was cDNA or gDNA that came from T cells, B-cell-depleted T cells, or PBMCs.

Germline CDR1 SGDLS, CDR2 YYNGEE. There are 15 residues in the CDR3. Trimming cost V 0 bases and J 1 base, with 9 bases left between them. Using immunoSEQ multiplex PCR, the repertoire was profiled, and TCRdb retains in-frame clones only, with some absent. Altogether over 200,000 clones are present, 84% being singletons, with the ten largest covering approximately 8%. Sequencing was performed on peripheral blood. This TCR derives from a woman between 50 and 59 years old with active or convalescent COVID-19. V is TRBV9 and J is TRBJ2-3, with D possibly TRBD1 on 6 matching bases. CDR3 loop: CASSVAPGGTDTQYF. For the CDR3, the DNA is TGTGCCAGCAGCGTAGCTCCAGGGGGCACAGATACGCAGTATTTT.